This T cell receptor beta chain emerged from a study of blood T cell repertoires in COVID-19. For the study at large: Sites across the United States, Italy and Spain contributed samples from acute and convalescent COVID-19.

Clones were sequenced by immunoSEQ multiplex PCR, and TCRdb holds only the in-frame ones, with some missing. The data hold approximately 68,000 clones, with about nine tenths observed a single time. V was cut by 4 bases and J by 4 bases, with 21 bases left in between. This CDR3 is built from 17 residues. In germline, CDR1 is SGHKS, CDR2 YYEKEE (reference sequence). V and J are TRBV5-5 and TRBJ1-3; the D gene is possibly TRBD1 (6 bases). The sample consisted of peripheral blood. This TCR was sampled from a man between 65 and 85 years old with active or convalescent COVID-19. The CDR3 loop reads CASSAQQGSLAGNTIYF. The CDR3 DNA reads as TGTGCCAGCAGCGCTCAACAGGGAAGTTTGGCGGGAAACACCATATATTTT.